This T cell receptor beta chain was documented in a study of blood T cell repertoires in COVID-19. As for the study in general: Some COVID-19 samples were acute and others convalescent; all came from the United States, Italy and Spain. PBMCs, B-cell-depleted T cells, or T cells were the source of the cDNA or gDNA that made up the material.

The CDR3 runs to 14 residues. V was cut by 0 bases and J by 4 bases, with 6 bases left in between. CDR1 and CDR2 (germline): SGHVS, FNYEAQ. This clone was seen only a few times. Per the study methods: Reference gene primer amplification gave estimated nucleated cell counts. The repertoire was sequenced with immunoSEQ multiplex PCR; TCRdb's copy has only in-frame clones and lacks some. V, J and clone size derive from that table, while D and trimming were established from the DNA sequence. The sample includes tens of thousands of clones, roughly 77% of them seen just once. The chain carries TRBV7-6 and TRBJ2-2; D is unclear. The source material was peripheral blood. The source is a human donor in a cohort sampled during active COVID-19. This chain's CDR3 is CASSLAGGTGELFF. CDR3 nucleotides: TGTGCCAGCAGCTTAGCTGGCGGCACCGGGGAGCTGTTTTTT. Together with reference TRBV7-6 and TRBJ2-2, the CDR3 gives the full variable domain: GAGVSQSPRYKVTKRGQDVALRCDPISGHVSLYWYRQALGQGPEFLTYFNYEAQQDKSGLPNDRFSAERPEGSISTLTIQRTEQRDSAMYRCASSLAGGTGELFFGEGSRLTVL.